Below, 18 T cell receptor beta chains from the same sample are listed, as sequenced in a study of blood T cell repertoires in COVID-19. Assay used: immunoSEQ multiplex PCR; TCRdb lists only in-frame clones, some missing. The sample records 80,000 to 95,000 clones, about four fifths being singletons. What was sequenced was peripheral blood. The receptors were sampled from a woman of 80 years or more with active or convalescent COVID-19.

This clone has only a few counts. One end of the junction does not line up with germline, which may come from a read error. The chain is built from TRBV6-5 and TRBJ1-1; unclear D gene. The CDR3 is made up of 13 amino acids. Germline CDR1 MNHEY, CDR2 SVGAGI. The DNA for the CDR3 is TGTGCCAGCAGAGGGTCCGGGTCCCCCTTTCGGGACTTT. Its protein is CASRGSGSPFRDF.

The CDR3: CATSRDGREVDGYTF. DNA of the CDR3: TGTGCCACCAGCAGAGATGGCAGGGAGGTTGATGGCTACACCTTC. V usage is TRBV15 and J usage is TRBJ1-2; D is possibly TRBD1 (5 bases). Germline V gene lookup returns CDR1 LNHNV and CDR2 YYDKDF (reference sequence). The CDR3 has 15 amino acids. V dropped 0 bases and J dropped 6 bases, with 14 bases sitting between them.

This clone was picked up a small number of times. The chain couples TRBV5-5 to TRBJ1-4, with TRBD1 as a possible D gene (6 bases). The V end was cut by 1 base, the J end by 8 bases, with 18 bases between. The length of the CDR3 is 16 residues. Germline assignment: CDR1 SGHKS and CDR2 YYEKEE (reference sequence). The CDR3: CASSLNFDRSREKLFF. The CDR3 DNA reads as TGTGCCAGCAGCTTGAATTTTGACAGGTCGCGCGAAAAACTGTTTTTT.

The chain uses TRBV10-2 and TRBJ2-7; 8 bases fit TRBD2. V shed 10 bases and J 2 bases; nucleotides not matched to a gene: 4. CDR3 length: 12 residues. Germline values: CDR1 WSHSY, CDR2 SAAADI. In DNA, the CDR3 is TGCGCCACCCGGGGACTAGCCTACGAGCAGTACTTC. Translation gives CATRGLAYEQYF.

The rearrangement joins TRBV2 to TRBJ2-7; tentatively, D is TRBD2 (5 bases). The CDR3 covers 13 residues. Trimming took off 8 bases at V and 7 bases at J, with 18 bases between the two ends. Germline loops: CDR1 SNHLY, CDR2 FYNNEI. CDR3 sequence (DNA): TGTGCCAGCGGAAACCAGCCCACTAGTGAGCAGTACTTC. This codes for CASGNQPTSEQYF. Drawing the rest from reference TRBV2 and TRBJ2-7, the complete variable domain is EPEVTQTPSHQVTQMGQEVILRCVPISNHLYFYWYRQILGQKVEFLVSFYNNEISEKSEIFDDQFSVERPDGSNFTLKIRSTKLEDSAMYFCASGNQPTSEQYFGPGTRLTVT.

The chain combines TRBV5-5 with TRBJ2-3; 7 bases align to TRBD2. The CDR3 runs 14 residues. The trim removed 4 bases at V and 5 bases at J, leaving 7 bases unmatched. The germline gives CDR1 SGHKS, CDR2 YYEKEE (reference sequence). CDR3 nucleotide sequence: TGTGCCAGCAGCCGGGGGGAACTAGTAGATACGCAGTATTTT. Translated: CASSRGELVDTQYF.

J is TRBJ2-3 and V is TRBV2; D is possibly TRBD2 (5 bases). Germline V lookup: CDR1 SNHLY, CDR2 FYNNEI. This CDR3 has 11 residues. V gave up 11 bases and J gave up 3 bases, with 9 bases separating them. The CDR3 sequence: CADRGTDTQYF. The CDR3 DNA reads TGTGCCGACCGAGGGACAGATACGCAGTATTTT.

The CDR3 DNA sequence: TGTGCCAGCAGTCCCGGGACAGCAAATTCACCCCTCCACTTT. Its translation is CASSPGTANSPLHF. The chain uses TRBV6-2 or TRBV6-3 and TRBJ1-6; 7 positions match TRBD1. This CDR3 region has 14 residues. J was trimmed by 7 bases and V by 5 bases; bases with no gene match: 5. From germline, CDR1 is MNHEY and CDR2 SVGEGT.

The V call is TRBV11-2, the J call TRBJ1-1; D is unresolved. This CDR3 has 13 amino acids. Trimming stripped 5 bases from V and 4 bases from J, with 11 bases between. Germline CDR1 SGHAT, CDR2 FQNNGV. The CDR3 loop reads CASSPSGGTEAFF. The CDR3 DNA sequence: TGTGCCAGCAGCCCCTCCGGCGGCACTGAAGCTTTCTTT.

The chain joins TRBV9 to TRBJ2-5; TRBD2 might be the D (6 bases). V lost 3 bases and J 5 bases, leaving 14 bases between the germline ends. The CDR3 spans 14 residues. Germline V gene sequence: CDR1 SGDLS, CDR2 YYNGEE. CDR3 sequence: CASSAFSGGETQYF. The CDR3 coding sequence is TGTGCCAGCAGCGCCTTCTCCGGAGGGGAGACCCAGTACTTC.

This clone was seen a few times. This chain joins TRBV4-3 and TRBJ1-3; D is possibly TRBD1 (5 bases). There are 15 residues in the CDR3. V lost 3 bases and J 4 bases, leaving 13 bases between the germline ends. Germline V gene data show CDR1 as LGHNA and CDR2 as YSLEER. This CDR3 is CASSQVGGLGNTIYF. CDR3 DNA: TGCGCCAGCAGCCAGGTGGGGGGGTTAGGAAACACCATATATTTT.

The rearrangement uses TRBV5-1 and TRBJ2-3; D call uncertain. Per the germline V gene, CDR1 is SGHRS and CDR2 is YFSETQ. This CDR3 is built from 15 residues. The ends were cut back, 1 base at V and 1 base at J, with 10 bases in the middle. CDR3 loop: CASSLLPSGTDTQYF. CDR3 in DNA: TGCGCCAGCAGCTTGTTACCAAGCGGCACAGATACGCAGTATTTT.

The genes are TRBV2 and TRBJ2-5, with TRBD1 matching 7 bases. This CDR3 comprises 13 residues. Per germline, CDR1 SNHLY and CDR2 FYNNEI. V lost 7 bases, J lost 3 bases, and 5 bases stayed unmatched. The CDR3 protein is CASTGTGEETQYF. The CDR3 DNA reads TGTGCCAGCACCGGTACAGGGGAAGAGACCCAGTACTTC.

The V call is TRBV24-1, the J call TRBJ2-1, with a possible D match to TRBD1 (5 bases). The CDR3 is made up of 13 amino acids. Looked up from germline, CDR1 is KGHDR and CDR2 is SFDVKD. The V end was cut by 6 bases, the J end by 5 bases, with 10 bases between. The CDR3 loop reads CATSPWGDNEQFF. CDR3 nucleotide sequence: TGTGCCACCAGTCCCTGGGGCGACAATGAGCAGTTCTTC.

The chain recombines TRBV19 with TRBJ2-1, with a weak D call TRBD2 (6 bases). The CDR3 has 18 residues. The germline V gene has CDR1 LNHDA and CDR2 SQIVND (reference sequence). Trimming took off 4 bases at V and 2 bases at J, with 21 bases between the two ends. CDR3 in DNA: TGTGCCAGTAGTACACTACCGGGGTTGGAGCGGGCCTACAATGAGCAGTTCTTC. Protein: CASSTLPGLERAYNEQFF.

This rearrangement joins TRBV19 to TRBJ2-7; 7 bases are a match to TRBD1. Germline V gene sequence: CDR1 LNHDA, CDR2 SQIVND (reference sequence). The V gene end was trimmed by 5 bases and the J gene end by 2 bases; junction bases not matched to a gene: 6. This CDR3 spans 14 amino acids. CDR3 DNA: TGTGCCAGTAGTGTTTTGGACAGGACCTACGAGCAGTACTTC. Its translation: CASSVLDRTYEQYF.

This clone was found a few times. The chain is built from TRBV6-2 or TRBV6-3 and TRBJ1-6; 7 nucleotides match TRBD1. The CDR3 is 14 residues long. With V trimmed by 5 bases and J by 6 bases, 4 bases remained unmatched. Germline values: CDR1 MNHEY, CDR2 SVGEGT. CDR3 region: CASSIQGSNSPLHF. CDR3 bases: TGTGCCAGCAGTATACAGGGGTCTAATTCACCCCTCCACTTT.

The chain has TRBV5-1 and TRBJ1-1; D not resolved. The CDR3 has 13 residues. The V end was cut by 4 bases, the J end by 0 bases, with 7 bases between. CDR1 and CDR2 from the germline V gene are SGHRS and YFSETQ. The CDR3 DNA sequence: TGCGCCAGCAGCCCGGGTATGAACACTGAAGCTTTCTTT. Protein product: CASSPGMNTEAFF.